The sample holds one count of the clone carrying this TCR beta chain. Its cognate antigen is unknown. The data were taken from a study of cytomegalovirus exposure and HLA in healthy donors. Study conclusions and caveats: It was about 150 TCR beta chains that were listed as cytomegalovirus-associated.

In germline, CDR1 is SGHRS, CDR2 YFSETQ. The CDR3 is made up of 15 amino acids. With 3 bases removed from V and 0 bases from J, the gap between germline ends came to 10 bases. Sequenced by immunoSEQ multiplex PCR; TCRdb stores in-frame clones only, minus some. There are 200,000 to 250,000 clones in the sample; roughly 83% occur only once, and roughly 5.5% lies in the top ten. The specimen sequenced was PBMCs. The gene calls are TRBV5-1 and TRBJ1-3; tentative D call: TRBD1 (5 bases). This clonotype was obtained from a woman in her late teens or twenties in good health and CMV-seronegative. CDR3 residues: CASSSDRASGNTIYF. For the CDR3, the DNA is TGCGCCAGCAGCTCAGACAGAGCCTCTGGAAACACCATATATTTT.